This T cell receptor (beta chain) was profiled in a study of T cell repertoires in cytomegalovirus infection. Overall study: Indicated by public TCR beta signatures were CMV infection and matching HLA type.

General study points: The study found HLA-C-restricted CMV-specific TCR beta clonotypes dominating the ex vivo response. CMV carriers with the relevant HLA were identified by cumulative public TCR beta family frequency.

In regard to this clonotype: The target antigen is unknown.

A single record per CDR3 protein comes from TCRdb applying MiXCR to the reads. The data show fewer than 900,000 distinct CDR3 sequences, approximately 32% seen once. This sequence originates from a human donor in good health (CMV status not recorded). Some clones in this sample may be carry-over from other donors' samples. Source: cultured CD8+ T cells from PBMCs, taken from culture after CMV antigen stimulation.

CDR3 sequence reads: CASSIDNNYEQYF. Here the CDR3 DNA reads TGTGCCAGTAGTATTGACAACAACTACGAGCAGTACTTC. The chain carries TRBV19 and TRBJ2-7, with D hard to call. The CDR3 has 13 residues. Germline CDR1 and CDR2: LNHDA and SQIVND (reference sequence). V gave up 3 bases and J gave up 3 bases, with 9 bases separating them.